Below, 27 T cell receptor beta chains from the same sample are listed, as sequenced in a study of blood T cells in healthy people across ages. A second PCR, run for roughly 7 to 11 cycles, used a sample-barcoded 5' primer plus a J-beta primer mix. TCRdb re-called the 5' RACE reads through MiXCR, storing one row per CDR3 protein. The table has around 710,000 distinct CDR3 sequences, roughly 41% seen once. The material sequenced was blood. Source of these receptors: a woman aged 55-75 years in good health.

V and J are TRBV11-2 and TRBJ2-5, with TRBD2 matching over 7 bases. Germline CDR1 SGHAT, CDR2 FQNNGV. The CDR3 length is 13 residues. CDR3 in DNA: TGTGCAGGTGCCCAGCGGGGATTGAATGAGCAGTACTTC. The encoded protein is CAGAQRGLNEQYF.

V and J are TRBV7-3 and TRBJ2-3, with D hard to call. Germline V gene lookup returns CDR1 SGHTA and CDR2 FQGTGA. CDR3 size: 13 residues. V was trimmed by 1 base and J by 5 bases, leaving 7 bases between them. The CDR3 is CASSLNGVDTQYF. The CDR3 DNA reads TGTGCCAGCAGCTTAAATGGGGTAGATACGCAGTATTTT.

V usage is TRBV7-2 and J usage is TRBJ2-7, with 11 bases identical to TRBD2. The length of the CDR3 is 16 residues. V shed 5 bases and J 4 bases; nucleotides not matched to a gene: 10. CDR1 and CDR2 (germline): SGHTA, FQGNSA. CDR3 sequence (DNA): TGTGCCAGCAGCCCGGGCGGAACTAGCGGGGGTTACGAGCAGTACTTC. Translating gives CASSPGGTSGGYEQYF.

The chain carries TRBV19 and TRBJ1-2; possibly TRBD1 for D (5 bases). The CDR3 is 13 amino acids. Germline V CDR1 and CDR2: LNHDA, SQIVND (reference sequence). Trimming pared 8 bases from V and 3 bases from J, leaving 13 bases between. CDR3 coding DNA: TGTGCCAGTGAAGACAGCCTTCACTATGGCTACACCTTC. Protein: CASEDSLHYGYTF.

This clonotype was counted between two and nine times. One end of the junction is discordant with germline, which a read error may explain. This sequence joins TRBV6-1 and TRBJ2-1, with TRBD2 matching over 7 bases. Germline V gene sequence: CDR1 MNHNS, CDR2 SASEGT. The CDR3 is made up of 16 amino acids. The CDR3 DNA reads TGTGCCAGCAACTTACGGGGGGAGCTCTCCCACAATGAGCAGTTCTTC. Translation gives CASNLRGELSHNEQFF.

The CDR3 DNA reads as TGTGCCAGCAGCCCCTCTAGGGCCACCGGGGAGCTGTTTTTT. Translating gives CASSPSRATGELFF. The chain is built from TRBV12-3 or TRBV12-4 and TRBJ2-2; D is ambiguous. This CDR3 region has 14 residues. V was clipped by 6 bases and J by 4 bases, with 12 bases between them.

The chain is built from TRBV28 and TRBJ2-7, with a weak D call TRBD2 (7 bases). The end of the DNA fits TRBJ2-5 better, so the J call may be wrong. The germline CDR1 and CDR2 sequences are MDHEN and SYDVKM. CDR3 length equals 16 residues. The CDR3 sequence: CASSPTQGVERGTQYF. The CDR3 region has the DNA TGTGCCAGCAGTCCGACACAGGGTGTGGAGCGGGGGACCCAGTACTTC.

This clonotype was recorded a few times. V is TRBV7-6 and J is TRBJ2-7; tentative D call: TRBD1 (6 bases). The CDR3 covers 14 residues. Trimming took off 3 bases at V and 3 bases at J, with 12 bases between the two ends. The germline gives CDR1 SGHVS, CDR2 FNYEAQ. CDR3 sequence (DNA): TGTGCCAGCAGCTTGAGCGGACAGAACTACGAGCAGTACTTC. Its protein product is CASSLSGQNYEQYF.

V and J are TRBV12-3 or TRBV12-4 and TRBJ1-1; maybe TRBD1 (6 bases). V was cut by 7 bases and J by 1 base, with 13 bases left in between. The CDR3 has 14 residues. CDR3 sequence (DNA): TGTGCCAGCACCCCGCCGGACAGGAACACTGAAGCTTTCTTT. It codes for CASTPPDRNTEAFF.

This clonotype was seen repeatedly, ten times or more. As DNA, the CDR3 is TGCAGTGCTAGAGACTCACGCCGCGGGAATGAGCAGTTCTTC. It encodes CSARDSRRGNEQFF. The chain couples TRBV20-1 to TRBJ2-1; perhaps TRBD2 as D (5 bases). This CDR3 contains 14 residues. Between the trimmed V and J ends, which lost 0 bases and 7 bases, there was a span of 13 bases. Germline V CDR1 and CDR2: DFQATT, SNEGSKA (reference sequence).

As concerns this clonotype: It may be a read error: a sequence one base away is much more abundant. V usage is TRBV29-1 and J usage is TRBJ2-5; 12 bases are a match to TRBD1. Germline lookup yields CDR1 SQVTM and CDR2 ANQGSEA. V was clipped by 6 bases and J by 5 bases; unmatched bases: 4. The CDR3 runs 13 residues. CDR3 amino acids: CSVGTGGRETQYF. CDR3 DNA: TGCAGCGTAGGGACAGGGGGCAGGGAGACCCAGTACTTC.

This rearrangement joins TRBV29-1 to TRBJ2-2; 12 positions agree with TRBD2. The CDR3 runs to 17 residues. V shed 6 bases, J shed 3 bases, and the junction held 11 bases outside the gene matches. From germline, CDR1 is SQVTM and CDR2 ANQGSEA. The CDR3: CSVGAGLAGHYTGELFF. Here the CDR3 DNA reads TGCAGCGTGGGGGCCGGACTAGCGGGACACTACACCGGGGAGCTGTTTTTT.

The chain carries TRBV18 and TRBJ2-1; TRBD1 is a possible D gene (6 bases). The length of the CDR3 is 16 residues. Germline lookup yields CDR1 KGHSH and CDR2 LQKENI. V was trimmed by 6 bases and J by 4 bases, leaving 19 bases between them. The CDR3 DNA follows: TGTGCCAGCTCTCGCCCCGGACAGAGAAGTTACAATGAGCAGTTCTTC. Encoded protein: CASSRPGQRSYNEQFF.

With respect to this clonotype: A clone one base away is much larger, so this may be a read error. The rearrangement joins TRBV7-2 to TRBJ2-3; 9 bases are shared with TRBD1. This CDR3 spans 16 amino acids. Trimming removed 6 bases from V and 4 bases from J; junction bases left unmatched: 11. Germline CDR1 reads SGHTA; CDR2 reads FQGNSA. CDR3 loop: CASRSTGGAVSDTQYF. The CDR3 DNA sequence: TGTGCCAGCAGGTCGACAGGGGGGGCGGTCTCAGATACGCAGTATTTT.

The rearrangement links TRBV28 to TRBJ2-5; 10 bases align to TRBD1. Germline V CDR1 and CDR2: MDHEN, SYDVKM. Losses at the gene ends were 3 bases for V and 3 bases for J; bases not matched to a gene: 4. The CDR3 contains 15 residues. In DNA, the CDR3 is TGTGCCAGCAGTTTGACAGGGGGCGTGGAAGAGACCCAGTACTTC. It codes for CASSLTGGVEETQYF.

This clonotype occurred a few times. The chain couples TRBV7-9 to TRBJ2-7; TRBD1 agrees at 8 bases. The V and J ends lost 4 bases and 3 bases, in that order; junction bases with no gene match: 5. Germline CDR1 is SEHNR and CDR2 is FQNEAQ (reference sequence). The CDR3 runs 14 residues. CDR3 DNA: TGTGCCAGCAGCTATCAGGACAGGGACTACGAGCAGTACTTC. It encodes CASSYQDRDYEQYF.

This clonotype was counted a few times. The rearrangement links TRBV5-1 to TRBJ2-4; tentative D call: TRBD1 (5 bases). CDR3 length: 16 residues. Deletions cut 4 bases from V and 5 bases from J, with 19 bases between. CDR1 and CDR2 (germline): SGHRS, YFSETQ. The CDR3 DNA is TGCGCCAGCAGCCCGCGCTCTGACAGCCCCCAAAACATTCAGTACTTC. This gives the protein CASSPRSDSPQNIQYF.

This clonotype occurred many times. The chain joins TRBV7-2 to TRBJ2-3; D is perhaps TRBD2 (7 bases). This CDR3 region has 15 residues. Trimming left V 0 bases short and J 5 bases short, with 12 bases between. Looked up from germline, CDR1 is SGHTA and CDR2 is FQGNSA. The CDR3 spells CASSLAGGRRDTQYF. In DNA, the CDR3 is TGTGCCAGCAGCTTAGCGGGGGGGCGTAGAGATACGCAGTATTTT.

This rearrangement joins TRBV20-1 to TRBJ1-2, with a tentative D call TRBD1 (6 bases). The V end was cut by 3 bases, the J end by 6 bases, with 11 bases between. CDR1 and CDR2 from the germline V gene are DFQATT and SNEGSKA (reference sequence). The CDR3 sequence is 12 residues long. CDR3 in DNA: TGCAGTGCTAGTCTGACAGGAGATGGCTACACCTTC. Its protein is CSASLTGDGYTF.

The J gene is TRBJ2-3, the V gene TRBV4-1; D is perhaps TRBD2 (5 bases). Germline V gives CDR1 MGHRA, CDR2 YSYEKL. V was trimmed by 1 base and J by 4 bases, leaving 15 bases between them. CDR3 length: 16 residues. This CDR3 is CASSQGLAISADTQYF. CDR3 bases: TGCGCCAGCAGCCAAGGTTTAGCGATTAGCGCAGATACGCAGTATTTT.

About this clonotype itself: A much larger clone is a single base away; this may be a read error. The V call is TRBV6-2 or TRBV6-3, the J call TRBJ2-4; 8 bases are shared with TRBD1. Trimming at V came to 5 bases and at J to 10 bases, leaving 7 bases not matched to a gene. Germline V CDR1 and CDR2: MNHEY, SVGEGT. The CDR3 extends over 13 amino acids. The CDR3 region is CASSPGQGLIQYF. CDR3 DNA sequence: TGTGCCAGCAGTCCAGGACAGGGCCTGATTCAGTACTTC.

The V and J genes are TRBV5-1 and TRBJ2-5, with D maybe TRBD2 (6 bases). Germline CDR1 and CDR2: SGHRS and YFSETQ. This CDR3 has 16 amino acids. The V and J ends lost 4 bases and 0 bases respectively, with 16 bases between them. DNA for the CDR3: TGCGCCAGCAGCCCTGGGACTTTGGGGTACCAAGAGACCCAGTACTTC. This sequence encodes CASSPGTLGYQETQYF.

The chain joins TRBV7-7 to TRBJ2-2; D may be TRBD1 or TRBD2 (7 bases each). The CDR3 runs to 16 residues. The germline V and J ends were trimmed by 7 bases and 0 bases, with 15 bases remaining between them. The germline CDR1 and CDR2 sequences are SSHAT and FNYEAQ (reference sequence). The DNA of the CDR3 is TGTGCCAGCACCTCGGGGAGGGGGCCGAACACCGGGGAGCTGTTTTTT. Its translation is CASTSGRGPNTGELFF.

This clonotype has ten or more counts. This chain uses TRBV5-1 with TRBJ2-5, with 9 bases identical to TRBD2. V lost 4 bases, J lost 4 bases, and 5 bases stayed unmatched. The CDR3 is made up of 14 amino acids. The germline gives CDR1 SGHRS, CDR2 YFSETQ. The CDR3 loop is CASSPVAGAETQYF. The CDR3 DNA sequence: TGCGCCAGCAGCCCCGTAGCGGGAGCAGAGACCCAGTACTTC.

The J gene is TRBJ2-3, the V gene TRBV6-6, with D perhaps TRBD2 (7 bases). V lost 6 bases and J 0 bases, leaving 13 bases between the germline ends. CDR1 and CDR2 from the germline V gene are MNHNY and SVGAGI (reference sequence). The CDR3 covers 15 residues. This CDR3 reads CASSRGGQSTDTQYF. In DNA, the CDR3 is TGTGCCAGCAGCCGCGGGGGCCAGAGCACAGATACGCAGTATTTT.

The DNA of the CDR3 is TGTGCCAGCAGCTTAGAGCACCTCCGGGCCCCACAACGCTCTGAAGCTTTCTTT. This translates into CASSLEHLRAPQRSEAFF. V and J are TRBV7-2 and TRBJ1-1; D ambiguous. CDR3 length: 18 residues. The germline V gene encodes CDR1 SGHTA and CDR2 FQGNSA. V lost 1 base to trimming and J lost 6 bases, with 24 bases between them.

The gene calls are TRBV11-2 and TRBJ2-7; 9 nucleotides line up with TRBD2. The ends lost 3 bases at V and 3 bases at J; junction bases unmatched: 15. The CDR3 has 18 amino acids. CDR1 and CDR2 from the germline V gene are SGHAT and FQNNGV. The CDR3 is CASSLLAGETYLGYEQYF. CDR3 DNA: TGTGCCAGCAGCTTGTTAGCGGGAGAGACCTACTTGGGCTACGAGCAGTACTTC. Using reference TRBV11-2 and TRBJ2-7 for the parts outside the CDR3, the full variable domain is EAGVAQSPRYKIIEKRQSVAFWCNPISGHATLYWYQQILGQGPKLLIQFQNNGVVDDSQLPKDRFSAERLKGVDSTLKIQPAKLEDSAVYLCASSLLAGETYLGYEQYFGPGTRLTVT.